One sample yielded the 13 T cell receptor beta chains listed below, sequenced in a study of T cells in narcolepsy. The repertoire was sequenced with immunoSEQ multiplex PCR; TCRdb's copy has only in-frame clones and lacks some. The top ten clones hold approximately 1.2% of a sample with about 33,000 clones, roughly 90% of them seen once. The sequenced sample consisted of CD45RA- memory CD4+ T cells from PBMCs. These receptors came from a human donor with narcolepsy.

The chain carries TRBV15 and TRBJ2-3; D possibly uses TRBD1 or TRBD2 (6 bases each). Germline CDR1 and CDR2: LNHNV and YYDKDF (reference sequence). Trimming left V 1 base short and J 4 bases short, with 12 bases between. The CDR3 covers 15 residues. CDR3 nucleotides: TGTGCCACCAGCAGAGCTGGGGGGCTGGCAGATACGCAGTATTTT. It yields the protein CATSRAGGLADTQYF. Using reference TRBV15 and TRBJ2-3 for the parts outside the CDR3, the full variable domain is DAMVIQNPRYQVTQFGKPVTLSCSQTLNHNVMYWYQQKSSQAPKLLFHYYDKDFNNEADTPDNFQSRRPNTSFCFLDIRSPGLGDTAMYLCATSRAGGLADTQYFGPGTRLTVL.

The chain uses TRBV5-4 and TRBJ2-5; 7 nucleotides align to TRBD2. V was pared by 4 bases and J by 5 bases, with 2 bases of the junction left unmatched. This CDR3 is built from 12 residues. Per germline, CDR1 SGHNT and CDR2 YYREEE (reference sequence). Here the CDR3 reads CASSIGGETQYF. The CDR3 nucleotides read TGTGCCAGCAGCATCGGGGGGGAGACCCAGTACTTC.

The rearrangement links TRBV9 to TRBJ1-1; D is uncertain. This CDR3 contains 16 residues. V was shortened by 0 bases and J by 1 base, with 13 bases between the two germline ends. Per the germline V gene, CDR1 is SGDLS and CDR2 is YYNGEE. This CDR3 reads CASSVGWISGNTEAFF. The CDR3, as DNA: TGTGCCAGCAGCGTAGGGTGGATTTCAGGGAACACTGAAGCTTTCTTT.

The V and J genes are TRBV28 and TRBJ1-5; D not resolved. This CDR3 region has 14 residues. The germline V gene has CDR1 MDHEN and CDR2 SYDVKM. Trimming removed 1 base at V and 2 bases at J, with 6 bases between. This CDR3 is CASSLSGGNQPQHF. CDR3 coding DNA: TGTGCCAGCAGTTTATCCGGAGGCAATCAGCCCCAGCATTTT.

This chain connects TRBV20-1 to TRBJ2-7; the D is unclear. Trimming cost V 5 bases and J 12 bases, with 8 bases left between them. CDR3 length equals 8 residues. Germline V gene data show CDR1 as DFQATT and CDR2 as SNEGSKA (reference sequence). CDR3 DNA sequence: TGCAGTGCTGCTAATTCGTACTTC. As protein: CSAANSYF.

CDR3 residues: CASSGNRGDEQYF. For the CDR3, the DNA is TGTGCCAGCAGCGGCAACAGGGGGGACGAGCAGTACTTC. The genes are TRBV7-6 and TRBJ2-7; 8 nucleotides line up with TRBD1. Germline V gives CDR1 SGHVS, CDR2 FNYEAQ. The ends lost 5 bases at V and 5 bases at J; junction bases unmatched: 5. This CDR3 contains 13 residues.

CDR3 nucleotide sequence: TGCAGCGCCCCTAGCGGACCCACAAAAGAGACCCAGTACTTC. It yields the protein CSAPSGPTKETQYF. The V gene is TRBV29-1, the J gene TRBJ2-5; 7 bases line up with TRBD2. Germline assignment: CDR1 SQVTM and CDR2 ANQGSEA. The V segment lost 7 bases and the J segment 3 bases; nucleotides outside the gene matches: 11. The CDR3 has 14 residues.

The rearrangement uses TRBV6-1 and TRBJ2-3, with 7 nucleotides matching TRBD1. Losses at the gene ends were 6 bases for V and 4 bases for J; bases not matched to a gene: 7. The CDR3 loop spans 14 amino acids. Germline CDR1 reads MNHNS; CDR2 reads SASEGT. In DNA, the CDR3 is TGTGCCAGCAGCTCCGACAGGGTCTCAGATACGCAGTATTTT. Translation: CASSSDRVSDTQYF.

The rearrangement links TRBV28 to TRBJ1-2; 7 bases match TRBD1. V shed 7 bases, J shed 0 bases, and the junction held 14 bases outside the gene matches. CDR1 MDHEN and CDR2 SYDVKM come from the germline V gene. The CDR3 contains 17 residues. This chain's CDR3 is CASNSRGERNANYGYTF. CDR3 bases: TGTGCCAGCAATAGCAGGGGGGAACGAAACGCTAACTATGGCTACACCTTC.

The rearrangement joins TRBV27 to TRBJ2-5; 8 bases fit TRBD2. The V and J ends lost 6 bases and 6 bases, in that order; junction bases with no gene match: 9. The CDR3 totals 14 residues. Germline V gene sequence: CDR1 MNHEY, CDR2 SMNVEV (reference sequence). The CDR3 nucleotides read TGTGCCAGCAGCCCAAGCGGGAGTCTTCAGACCCAGTACTTC. Translated, it gives CASSPSGSLQTQYF.

This clone was seen only once. Written as DNA, the CDR3 is TGTGCCAGCAGTTTACTAGCGGGGGCTGTCACAGATACGCAGTATTTT. Its protein product is CASSLLAGAVTDTQYF. The chain is built from TRBV6-5 and TRBJ2-3, with 11 bases fitting TRBD2. The junction had 5 bases not matched to a gene; V was cut back by 4 bases and J by 2 bases. The V gene's germline CDR1 is MNHEY and CDR2 SVGAGI. This CDR3 region has 16 residues.

This chain uses TRBV4-1 with TRBJ2-7, with D unresolved. Germline CDR1 and CDR2: MGHRA and YSYEKL. V gave up 3 bases and J gave up 2 bases, with 8 bases separating them. This CDR3 spans 13 amino acids. CDR3 residues: CASSQQGAYEQYF. DNA of the CDR3: TGCGCCAGCAGCCAGCAAGGAGCCTACGAGCAGTACTTC.

In its sample, this clone was seen a few times. The chain joins TRBV5-4 to TRBJ2-7; D is undetermined. This CDR3 is 13 amino acids long. Trimming took 0 bases from V and 0 from J, leaving 4 bases between them. Germline V gene data show CDR1 as SGHNT and CDR2 as YYREEE (reference sequence). The CDR3 is CASSLVSSYEQYF. CDR3 nucleotides: TGTGCCAGCAGCTTGGTAAGCTCCTACGAGCAGTACTTC.